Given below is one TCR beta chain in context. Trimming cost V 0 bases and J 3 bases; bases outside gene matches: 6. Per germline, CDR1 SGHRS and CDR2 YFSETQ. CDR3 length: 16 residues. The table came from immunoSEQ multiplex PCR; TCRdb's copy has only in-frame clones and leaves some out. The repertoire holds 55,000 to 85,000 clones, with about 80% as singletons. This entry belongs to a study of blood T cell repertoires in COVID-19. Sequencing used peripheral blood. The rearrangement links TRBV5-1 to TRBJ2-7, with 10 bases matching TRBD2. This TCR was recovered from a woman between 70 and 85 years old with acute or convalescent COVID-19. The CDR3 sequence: CASSLGSLAGLYEQYF. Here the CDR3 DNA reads TGCGCCAGCAGCTTGGGGTCACTAGCGGGACTCTACGAGCAGTACTTC.